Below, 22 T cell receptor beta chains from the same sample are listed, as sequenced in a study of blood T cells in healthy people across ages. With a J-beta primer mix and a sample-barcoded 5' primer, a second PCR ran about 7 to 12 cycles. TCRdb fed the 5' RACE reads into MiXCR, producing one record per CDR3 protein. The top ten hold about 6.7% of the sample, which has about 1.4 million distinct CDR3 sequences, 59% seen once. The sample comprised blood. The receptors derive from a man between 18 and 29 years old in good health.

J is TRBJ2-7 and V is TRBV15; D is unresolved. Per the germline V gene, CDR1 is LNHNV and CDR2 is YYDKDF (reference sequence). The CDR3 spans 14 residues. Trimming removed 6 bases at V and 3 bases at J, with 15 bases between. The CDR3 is CATSFGRESYEQYF. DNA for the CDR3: TGTGCCACCAGTTTTGGTAGGGAAAGCTACGAGCAGTACTTC.

CDR3 protein: CASSRTEPSTDTQYF. CDR3 DNA sequence: TGTGCCAGCAGCCGGACAGAACCGTCCACAGATACGCAGTATTTT. The V gene is TRBV5-4, the J gene TRBJ2-3; possibly TRBD1 for D (6 bases). V shed 4 bases and J shed 2 bases, with 14 bases lying between them. The CDR3 consists of 15 residues. The V gene's germline CDR1 is SGHNT and CDR2 YYREEE (reference sequence).

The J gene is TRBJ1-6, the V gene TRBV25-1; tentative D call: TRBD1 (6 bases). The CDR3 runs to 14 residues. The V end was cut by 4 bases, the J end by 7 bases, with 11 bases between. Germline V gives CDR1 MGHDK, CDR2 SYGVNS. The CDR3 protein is CASSGTAGNSPLHF. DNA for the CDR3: TGTGCCAGCAGTGGGACAGCCGGAAATTCACCCCTCCACTTT.

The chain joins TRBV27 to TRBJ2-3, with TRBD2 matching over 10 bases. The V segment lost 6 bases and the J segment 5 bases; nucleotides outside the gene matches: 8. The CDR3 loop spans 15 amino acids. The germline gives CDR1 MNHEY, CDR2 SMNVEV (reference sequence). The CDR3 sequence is CASRSSGGQGDTQYF. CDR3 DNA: TGTGCCAGCAGAAGTAGCGGGGGGCAGGGAGATACGCAGTATTTT.

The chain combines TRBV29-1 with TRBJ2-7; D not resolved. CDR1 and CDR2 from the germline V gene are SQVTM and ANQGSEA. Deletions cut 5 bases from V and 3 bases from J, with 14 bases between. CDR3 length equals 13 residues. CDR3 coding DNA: TGCAGCGTTTGGCCCGACGGAGACTACGAGCAGTACTTC. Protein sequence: CSVWPDGDYEQYF.

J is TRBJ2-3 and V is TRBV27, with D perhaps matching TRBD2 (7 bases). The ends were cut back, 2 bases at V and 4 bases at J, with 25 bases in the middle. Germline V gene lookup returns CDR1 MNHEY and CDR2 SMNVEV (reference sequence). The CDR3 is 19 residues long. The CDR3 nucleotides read TGTGCCAGCAGTTTACAGGGAAGGGGGGGGGCGCCCCAATCAGATACGCAGTATTTT. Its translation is CASSLQGRGGAPQSDTQYF.

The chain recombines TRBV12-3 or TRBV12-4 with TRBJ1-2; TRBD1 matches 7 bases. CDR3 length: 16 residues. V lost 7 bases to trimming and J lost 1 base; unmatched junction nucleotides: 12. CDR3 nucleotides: TGTGCCAGCAAACGGACAGGAACCGAACATAACTATGGCTACACCTTC. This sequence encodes CASKRTGTEHNYGYTF.

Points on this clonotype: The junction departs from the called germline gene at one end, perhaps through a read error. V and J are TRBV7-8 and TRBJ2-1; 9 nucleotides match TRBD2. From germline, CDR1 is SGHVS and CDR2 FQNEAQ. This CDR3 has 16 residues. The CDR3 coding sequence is TGTGCCGGCAGCTTAGGGGGTAGCGGGAGCTACAATGAGCAGTTCTTC. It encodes CAGSLGGSGSYNEQFF.

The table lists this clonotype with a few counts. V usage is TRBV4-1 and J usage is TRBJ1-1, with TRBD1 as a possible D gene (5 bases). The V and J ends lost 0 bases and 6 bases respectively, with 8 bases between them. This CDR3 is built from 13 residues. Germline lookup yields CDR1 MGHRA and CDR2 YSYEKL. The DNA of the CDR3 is TGCGCCAGCAGCCAAGATGTGGGGGCTGAAGCTTTCTTT. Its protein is CASSQDVGAEAFF.

The CDR3, as DNA: TGTGCCAGCAGTTTAGGCTTTAGACGGACGAAAGAGACCCAGTACTTC. Protein: CASSLGFRRTKETQYF. The genes are TRBV12-3 or TRBV12-4 and TRBJ2-5; the D is unclear. V was clipped by 1 base and J by 3 bases, with 15 bases between them. The CDR3 runs to 16 residues.

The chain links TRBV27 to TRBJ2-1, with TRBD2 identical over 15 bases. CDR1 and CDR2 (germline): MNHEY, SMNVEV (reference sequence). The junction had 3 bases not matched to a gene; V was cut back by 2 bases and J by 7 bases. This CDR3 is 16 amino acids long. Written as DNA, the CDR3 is TGTGCCAGCAGTTTACCGGGACTAGCGGGGGGAAATGAGCAGTTCTTC. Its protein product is CASSLPGLAGGNEQFF.

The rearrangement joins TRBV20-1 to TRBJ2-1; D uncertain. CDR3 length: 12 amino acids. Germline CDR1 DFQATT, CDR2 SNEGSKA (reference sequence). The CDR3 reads CSAESSYNEQFF. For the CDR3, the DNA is TGCAGCGCCGAGAGCTCCTACAATGAGCAGTTCTTC.

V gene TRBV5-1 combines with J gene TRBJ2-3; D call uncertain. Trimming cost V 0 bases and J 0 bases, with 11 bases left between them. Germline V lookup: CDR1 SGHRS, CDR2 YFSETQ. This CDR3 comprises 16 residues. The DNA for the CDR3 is TGCGCCAGCAGCTTGGTTGTGCGAGGAAGCACAGATACGCAGTATTTT. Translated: CASSLVVRGSTDTQYF.

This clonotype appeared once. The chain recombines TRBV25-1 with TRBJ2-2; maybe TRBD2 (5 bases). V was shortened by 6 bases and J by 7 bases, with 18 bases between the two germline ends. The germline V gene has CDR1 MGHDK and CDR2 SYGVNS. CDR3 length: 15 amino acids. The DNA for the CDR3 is TGTGCCAGCAGCAAAACCGCCGGACTCGTCGGGGAGCTGTTTTTT. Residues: CASSKTAGLVGELFF.

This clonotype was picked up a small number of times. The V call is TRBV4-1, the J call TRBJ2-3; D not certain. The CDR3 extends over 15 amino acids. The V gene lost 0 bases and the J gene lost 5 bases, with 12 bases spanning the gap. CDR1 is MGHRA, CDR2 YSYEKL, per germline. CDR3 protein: CASSQDSSEGDTQYF. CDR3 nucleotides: TGCGCCAGCAGCCAAGATTCATCCGAAGGAGATACGCAGTATTTT.

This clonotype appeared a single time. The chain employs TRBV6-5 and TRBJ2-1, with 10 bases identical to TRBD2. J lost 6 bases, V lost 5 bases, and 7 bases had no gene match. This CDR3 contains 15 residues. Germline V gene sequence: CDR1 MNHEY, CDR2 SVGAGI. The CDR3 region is CASSASGGGPNEQFF. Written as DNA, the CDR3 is TGTGCCAGCAGTGCCAGCGGGGGGGGCCCCAATGAGCAGTTCTTC.

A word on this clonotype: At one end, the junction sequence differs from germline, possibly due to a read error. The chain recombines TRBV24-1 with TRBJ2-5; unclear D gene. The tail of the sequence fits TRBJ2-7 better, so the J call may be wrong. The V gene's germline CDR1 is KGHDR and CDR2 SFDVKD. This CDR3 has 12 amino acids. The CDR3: CATADGSSEQYF. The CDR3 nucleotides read TGTGCCACTGCGGACGGTTCCTCCGAGCAGTACTTC.

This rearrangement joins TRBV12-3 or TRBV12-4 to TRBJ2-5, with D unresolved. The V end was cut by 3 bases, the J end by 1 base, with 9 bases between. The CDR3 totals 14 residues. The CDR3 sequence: CASSFRRTQETQYF. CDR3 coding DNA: TGTGCCAGCAGTTTTAGACGAACCCAAGAGACCCAGTACTTC.

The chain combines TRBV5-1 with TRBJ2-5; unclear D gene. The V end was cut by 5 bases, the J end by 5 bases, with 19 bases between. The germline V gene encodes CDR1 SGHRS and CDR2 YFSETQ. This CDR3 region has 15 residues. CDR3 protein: CASSIWQANLETQYF. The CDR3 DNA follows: TGCGCCAGCAGTATCTGGCAGGCTAACTTGGAGACCCAGTACTTC.

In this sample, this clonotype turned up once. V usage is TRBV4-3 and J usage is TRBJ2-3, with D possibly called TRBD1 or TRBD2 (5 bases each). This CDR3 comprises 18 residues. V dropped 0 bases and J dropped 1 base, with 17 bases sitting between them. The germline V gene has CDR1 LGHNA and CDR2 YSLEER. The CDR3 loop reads CASSQDHFRGEGTDTQYF. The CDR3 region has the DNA TGCGCCAGCAGCCAAGATCACTTTAGAGGGGAAGGCACAGATACGCAGTATTTT.

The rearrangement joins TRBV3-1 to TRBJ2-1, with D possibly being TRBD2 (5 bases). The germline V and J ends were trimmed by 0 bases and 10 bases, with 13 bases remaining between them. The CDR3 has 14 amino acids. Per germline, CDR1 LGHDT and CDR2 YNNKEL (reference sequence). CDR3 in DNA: TGTGCCAGCAGCCAAGATTGGACTTCCTACGAGCAGTTCTTC. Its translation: CASSQDWTSYEQFF.

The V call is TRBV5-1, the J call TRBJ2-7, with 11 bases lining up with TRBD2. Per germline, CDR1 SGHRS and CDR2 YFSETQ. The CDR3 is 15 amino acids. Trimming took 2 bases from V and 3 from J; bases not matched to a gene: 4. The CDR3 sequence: CASSFPLAGVYEQYF. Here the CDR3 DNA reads TGCGCCAGCAGCTTCCCACTAGCGGGAGTCTACGAGCAGTACTTC.